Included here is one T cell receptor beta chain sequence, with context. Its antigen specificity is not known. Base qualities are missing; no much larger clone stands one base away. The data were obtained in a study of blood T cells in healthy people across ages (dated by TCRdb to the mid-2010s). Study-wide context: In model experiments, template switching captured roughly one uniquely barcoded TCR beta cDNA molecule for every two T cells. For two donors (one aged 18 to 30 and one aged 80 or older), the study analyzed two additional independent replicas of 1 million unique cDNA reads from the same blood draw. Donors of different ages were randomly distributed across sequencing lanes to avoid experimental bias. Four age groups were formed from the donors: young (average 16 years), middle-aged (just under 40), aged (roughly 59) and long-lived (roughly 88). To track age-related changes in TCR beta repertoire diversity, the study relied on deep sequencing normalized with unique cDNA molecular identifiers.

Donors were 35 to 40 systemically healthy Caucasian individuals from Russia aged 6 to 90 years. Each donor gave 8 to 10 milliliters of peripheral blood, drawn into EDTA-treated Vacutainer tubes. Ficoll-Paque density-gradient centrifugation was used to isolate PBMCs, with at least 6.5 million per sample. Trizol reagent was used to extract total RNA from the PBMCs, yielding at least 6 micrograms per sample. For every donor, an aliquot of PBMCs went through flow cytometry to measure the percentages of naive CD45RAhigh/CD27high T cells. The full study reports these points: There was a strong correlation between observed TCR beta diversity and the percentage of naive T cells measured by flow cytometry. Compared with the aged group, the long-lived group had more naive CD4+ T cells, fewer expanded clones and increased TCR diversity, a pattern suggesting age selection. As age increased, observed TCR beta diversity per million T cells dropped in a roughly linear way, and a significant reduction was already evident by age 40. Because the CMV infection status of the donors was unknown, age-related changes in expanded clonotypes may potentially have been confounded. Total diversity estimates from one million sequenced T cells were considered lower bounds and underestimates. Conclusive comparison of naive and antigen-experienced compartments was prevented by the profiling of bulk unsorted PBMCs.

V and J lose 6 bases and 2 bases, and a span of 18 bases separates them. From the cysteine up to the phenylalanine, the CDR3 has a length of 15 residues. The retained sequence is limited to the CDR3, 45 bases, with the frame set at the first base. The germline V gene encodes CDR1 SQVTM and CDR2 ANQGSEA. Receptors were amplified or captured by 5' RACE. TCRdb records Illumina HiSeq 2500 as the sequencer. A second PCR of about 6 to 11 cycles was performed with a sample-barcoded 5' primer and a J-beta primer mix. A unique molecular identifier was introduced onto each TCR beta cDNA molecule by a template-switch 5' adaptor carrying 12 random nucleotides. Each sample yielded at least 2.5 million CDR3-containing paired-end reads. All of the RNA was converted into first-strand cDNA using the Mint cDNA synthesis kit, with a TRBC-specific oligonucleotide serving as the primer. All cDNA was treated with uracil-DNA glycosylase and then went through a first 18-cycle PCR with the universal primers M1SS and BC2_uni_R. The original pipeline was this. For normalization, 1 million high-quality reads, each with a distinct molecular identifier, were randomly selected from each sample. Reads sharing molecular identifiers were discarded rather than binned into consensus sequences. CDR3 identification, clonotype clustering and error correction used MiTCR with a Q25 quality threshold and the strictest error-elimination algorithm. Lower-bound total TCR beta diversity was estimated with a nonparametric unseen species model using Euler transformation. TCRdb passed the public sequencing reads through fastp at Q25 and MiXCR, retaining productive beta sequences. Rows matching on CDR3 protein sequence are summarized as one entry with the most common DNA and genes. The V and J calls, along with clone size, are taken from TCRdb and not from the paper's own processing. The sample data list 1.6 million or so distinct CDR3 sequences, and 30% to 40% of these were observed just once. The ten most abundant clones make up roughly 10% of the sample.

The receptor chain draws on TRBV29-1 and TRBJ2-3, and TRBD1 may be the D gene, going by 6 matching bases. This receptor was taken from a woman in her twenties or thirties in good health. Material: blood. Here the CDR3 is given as CSVEETGTPTDTQYF. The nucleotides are TGCAGCGTGGAGGAAACAGGGACCCCCACAGATACGCAGTATTTT.